The clone carrying this T cell receptor beta chain has only a few counts. Its target is unknown. TCRdb passed the reads through MiXCR, listing each CDR3 protein once. The table records about 310,000 distinct CDR3 sequences, approximately 25% of them present only once. Trimming at V came to 4 bases and at J to 0 bases, leaving 3 bases not matched to a gene. The CDR3 is made up of 16 amino acids. Per germline, CDR1 LNHDA and CDR2 SQIVND (reference sequence). This sample was taken from a study of T cell repertoires in cytomegalovirus infection. The overall study: Through public TCR beta signatures, both CMV infection and matching HLA type were indicated.

This TCR was recovered from a human donor in good health (CMV status not recorded). Some clones in this sample may be carry-over from other donors' samples. The sample was cultured PBMCs, taken from culture after CMV antigen stimulation. V gene TRBV19 combines with J gene TRBJ2-2; 9 bases align to TRBD2. The CDR3 sequence: CASSRGLAANTGELFF. The CDR3 DNA reads TGTGCCAGTAGTAGGGGACTAGCTGCGAACACCGGGGAGCTGTTTTTT.